The present entry profiles one T cell receptor beta chain with its context. Its matching antigen is unknown. These data belong to a study of T cell responses to AZD1222 COVID-19 vaccine. Study observations and caveats: Mapped onto spike, vaccine-associated CD4 TCRs spanned it and were dominant at 160-218 and 743-854. Donors were largely white British and mainly female; clonal diversity was possibly underestimated. A rise in Spike-specific TCR breadth and depth followed two AZD1222 doses.

Some clones are missing from TCRdb's copy, which holds only in-frame ones; the method was immunoSEQ multiplex PCR. The table has 180,000 or so clones, roughly 90% seen once. Germline V gene data show CDR1 as SGHAT and CDR2 as FQNNGV. The CDR3 consists of 14 residues. V was clipped by 3 bases and J by 9 bases, with 12 bases between them. This receptor was obtained from an adult who received the AZD1222 COVID-19 vaccine. The specimen was peripheral blood, collected 28 days after the second AZD1222 dose. The chain recombines TRBV11-2 with TRBJ1-6; D may be TRBD1 (5 bases). This CDR3 reads CASSLGGVSSPLHF. CDR3 DNA sequence: TGTGCCAGCAGCTTGGGAGGGGTGAGTTCACCCCTCCACTTT.